A selection of T cell receptor beta chains follows, all from one sample in a study of regulatory T cells in long-lasting Graves disease. From the multiplex PCR reads, TCRdb called clonotypes with MiXCR, one entry per CDR3 protein. Of 500,000 to 800,000 distinct CDR3 sequences listed, around 30% are singletons. The sample consisted of peripheral blood mononuclear cells (PBMCs), taken when the disease was refractory, from a patient treated with antithyroid drugs. The receptors were sampled from a female donor with Graves disease. The CDR3 runs from the conserved cysteine through the conserved F or W. Each record gives: J gene, V gene, D gene, clone size, CDR3 protein, CDR3 DNA. D genes are given only for firm matches. Size is stated for part of the rows, as once, few or many counts, or as a class when the clone is expanded.

>TRBJ2-7|TRBV12-3/TRBV12-4|NA|NA
CASSFSTGSYEQYF
TGTGCCAGCAGTTTCAGCACAGGCTCCTACGAGCAGTACTTC
>TRBJ1-5|TRBV2|TRBD1|many
CASGAGQGGYQPQHF
TGTGCCAGCGGCGCTGGACAGGGGGGCTATCAGCCCCAGCATTTT
>TRBJ1-2|TRBV2|NA|many
CASSLPPTGGDGYTF
TGTGCCAGCAGTCTCCCCCCGACAGGTGGTGATGGCTACACCTTC
>TRBJ1-4|TRBV20-1|NA|NA
CSAPDTTNEKLFF
TGCAGTGCTCCGGACACAACTAATGAAAAACTGTTTTTT
>TRBJ2-7|TRBV5-1|NA|NA
CASSPRGRQGYQQYF
TGCGCCAGCAGCCCGAGGGGAAGACAAGGGTATCAGCAGTACTTC
>TRBJ1-3|TRBV19|NA|NA
CASSTQDTRNTIYF
TGTGCCAGTAGCACCCAGGACACCAGAAACACCATATATTTT
>TRBJ2-1|TRBV30|NA|NA
CAWSRTTEYNEQFF
TGTGCCTGGAGTCGTACAACGGAATACAATGAGCAGTTCTTC
>TRBJ2-2|TRBV20-1|TRBD1|few
CSAYRGTGGRSGELFF
TGCAGTGCTTATCGCGGGACAGGGGGTCGTAGTGGGGAGCTGTTTTTT
>TRBJ2-7|TRBV28|NA|many
CASGLRSYEQYF
TGTGCCAGCGGACTTCGCTCCTACGAGCAGTACTTC
>TRBJ2-7|TRBV6-2/TRBV6-3|TRBD1|once
CASTKGQGLVGKYEQYF
TGTGCCAGCACCAAGGGACAGGGGCTCGTCGGAAAATACGAGCAGTACTTC
>TRBJ1-2|TRBV6-1|NA|few
CASSGQIYRGYTF
TGTGCCAGCAGTGGACAGATTTATAGAGGCTACACCTTC
>TRBJ2-7|TRBV14|NA|NA
CASSQLDMGSGRSYEQYF
TGTGCCAGCAGCCAGCTCGATATGGGTAGCGGACGTTCCTACGAGCAGTACTTC
>TRBJ1-5|TRBV27|TRBD1|NA
CATLDRGGLISNQPQHF
TGTGCCACCTTGGACAGGGGGGGTTTAATAAGCAATCAGCCCCAGCATTTT
>TRBJ2-5|TRBV25-1|NA|many
CASSESGRIQETQYF
TGTGCCAGCAGTGAATCGGGAAGGATCCAAGAGACCCAGTACTTC
>TRBJ1-2|TRBV6-2/TRBV6-3|NA|NA
CSSSEAARYGYTF
TGTTCCAGCAGTGAAGCGGCGCGGTATGGCTACACCTTC
>TRBJ1-1|TRBV28|NA|NA
CASSSYDRRNTEAFF
TGTGCCAGCAGTTCATATGACAGGCGCAACACTGAAGCTTTCTTT
>TRBJ1-1|TRBV11-2|NA|NA
CASSNPGVGNTEAFF
TGTGCCAGCAGTAATCCCGGGGTCGGGAACACTGAAGCTTTCTTT
>TRBJ1-2|TRBV28|TRBD1|many
CASNTGGAPLTF
TGTGCCAGCAATACAGGGGGCGCACCACTGACCTTC
>TRBJ1-2|TRBV6-5|NA|NA
CASSYGNQGNYGYTF
TGTGCCAGCAGTTACGGGAACCAAGGGAACTATGGCTACACCTTC
>TRBJ2-7|TRBV20-1|TRBD2|NA
CSARPGTSISYEQYF
TGCAGTGCTAGACCCGGGACTAGCATCTCCTACGAGCAGTACTTC
>TRBJ1-1|TRBV9|TRBD1|NA
CASSVGPAGGRGTEAFF
TGTGCCAGCAGCGTAGGTCCGGCAGGGGGGCGTGGCACTGAAGCTTTCTTT
>TRBJ2-5|TRBV28|TRBD2|once
CASSFGLAGEGETQYF
TGTGCCAGCAGCTTTGGGCTAGCGGGAGAAGGGGAGACCCAGTACTTC
>TRBJ2-7|TRBV28|NA|NA
CASSSLGTVTYEQYF
TGTGCCAGCAGTTCGCTCGGGACGGTGACCTACGAGCAGTACTTC
>TRBJ1-4|TRBV12-3/TRBV12-4|NA|NA
CASIGDGEKLFF
TGTGCCAGCATCGGGGACGGTGAAAAACTGTTTTTT
>TRBJ2-7|TRBV2|TRBD1|many
CASSELWTGDYEQYF
TGTGCCAGCAGTGAGCTTTGGACAGGGGACTACGAGCAGTACTTC
>TRBJ2-2|TRBV5-1|TRBD2|NA
CASSLDPGLAPGELFF
TGCGCCAGCAGCTTAGATCCGGGACTAGCCCCCGGGGAGCTGTTTTTT
>TRBJ1-1|TRBV5-1|TRBD1|NA
CASSLSPATTGGWANTEAFF
TGCGCCAGCAGCTTGAGCCCGGCCACGACAGGGGGTTGGGCGAACACTGAAGCTTTCTTT
>TRBJ1-5|TRBV18|NA|NA
CASSPGVSQPQHF
TGTGCCAGCTCACCGGGGGTTAGCCAGCCCCAGCATTTT